Sequencing of this T cell receptor (beta chain) was carried out in a study of blood T cell repertoires in COVID-19. Overall study context: Some COVID-19 samples were acute and others convalescent; all came from the United States, Italy and Spain. Sources were T cells, B-cell-depleted T cells, or PBMCs; the material itself was cDNA or gDNA.

As processed by the authors: For nucleated cells, counts were estimated from reference gene primer amplification. Assay used: immunoSEQ multiplex PCR; TCRdb lists only in-frame clones, some missing. The D gene and trimming were derived from the DNA, and the V and J assignments and clone size from that table. The sample shows 250,000 or so clones, approximately 91% of them seen only once. What was sequenced was peripheral blood. This TCR was sampled from a woman in her thirties with acute or convalescent COVID-19.

The DNA for the CDR3 is TGTGCCAGCAGTGAATCCAATGGCAGGGGGCAGGGTGAGCAGTTCTTC. Translating gives CASSESNGRGQGEQFF. The rearrangement uses TRBV25-1 and TRBJ2-1, with 8 bases fitting TRBD1. The CDR3 extends over 16 amino acids. The junction had 11 bases not matched to a gene; V was cut back by 1 base and J by 9 bases. Germline assignment: CDR1 MGHDK and CDR2 SYGVNS.